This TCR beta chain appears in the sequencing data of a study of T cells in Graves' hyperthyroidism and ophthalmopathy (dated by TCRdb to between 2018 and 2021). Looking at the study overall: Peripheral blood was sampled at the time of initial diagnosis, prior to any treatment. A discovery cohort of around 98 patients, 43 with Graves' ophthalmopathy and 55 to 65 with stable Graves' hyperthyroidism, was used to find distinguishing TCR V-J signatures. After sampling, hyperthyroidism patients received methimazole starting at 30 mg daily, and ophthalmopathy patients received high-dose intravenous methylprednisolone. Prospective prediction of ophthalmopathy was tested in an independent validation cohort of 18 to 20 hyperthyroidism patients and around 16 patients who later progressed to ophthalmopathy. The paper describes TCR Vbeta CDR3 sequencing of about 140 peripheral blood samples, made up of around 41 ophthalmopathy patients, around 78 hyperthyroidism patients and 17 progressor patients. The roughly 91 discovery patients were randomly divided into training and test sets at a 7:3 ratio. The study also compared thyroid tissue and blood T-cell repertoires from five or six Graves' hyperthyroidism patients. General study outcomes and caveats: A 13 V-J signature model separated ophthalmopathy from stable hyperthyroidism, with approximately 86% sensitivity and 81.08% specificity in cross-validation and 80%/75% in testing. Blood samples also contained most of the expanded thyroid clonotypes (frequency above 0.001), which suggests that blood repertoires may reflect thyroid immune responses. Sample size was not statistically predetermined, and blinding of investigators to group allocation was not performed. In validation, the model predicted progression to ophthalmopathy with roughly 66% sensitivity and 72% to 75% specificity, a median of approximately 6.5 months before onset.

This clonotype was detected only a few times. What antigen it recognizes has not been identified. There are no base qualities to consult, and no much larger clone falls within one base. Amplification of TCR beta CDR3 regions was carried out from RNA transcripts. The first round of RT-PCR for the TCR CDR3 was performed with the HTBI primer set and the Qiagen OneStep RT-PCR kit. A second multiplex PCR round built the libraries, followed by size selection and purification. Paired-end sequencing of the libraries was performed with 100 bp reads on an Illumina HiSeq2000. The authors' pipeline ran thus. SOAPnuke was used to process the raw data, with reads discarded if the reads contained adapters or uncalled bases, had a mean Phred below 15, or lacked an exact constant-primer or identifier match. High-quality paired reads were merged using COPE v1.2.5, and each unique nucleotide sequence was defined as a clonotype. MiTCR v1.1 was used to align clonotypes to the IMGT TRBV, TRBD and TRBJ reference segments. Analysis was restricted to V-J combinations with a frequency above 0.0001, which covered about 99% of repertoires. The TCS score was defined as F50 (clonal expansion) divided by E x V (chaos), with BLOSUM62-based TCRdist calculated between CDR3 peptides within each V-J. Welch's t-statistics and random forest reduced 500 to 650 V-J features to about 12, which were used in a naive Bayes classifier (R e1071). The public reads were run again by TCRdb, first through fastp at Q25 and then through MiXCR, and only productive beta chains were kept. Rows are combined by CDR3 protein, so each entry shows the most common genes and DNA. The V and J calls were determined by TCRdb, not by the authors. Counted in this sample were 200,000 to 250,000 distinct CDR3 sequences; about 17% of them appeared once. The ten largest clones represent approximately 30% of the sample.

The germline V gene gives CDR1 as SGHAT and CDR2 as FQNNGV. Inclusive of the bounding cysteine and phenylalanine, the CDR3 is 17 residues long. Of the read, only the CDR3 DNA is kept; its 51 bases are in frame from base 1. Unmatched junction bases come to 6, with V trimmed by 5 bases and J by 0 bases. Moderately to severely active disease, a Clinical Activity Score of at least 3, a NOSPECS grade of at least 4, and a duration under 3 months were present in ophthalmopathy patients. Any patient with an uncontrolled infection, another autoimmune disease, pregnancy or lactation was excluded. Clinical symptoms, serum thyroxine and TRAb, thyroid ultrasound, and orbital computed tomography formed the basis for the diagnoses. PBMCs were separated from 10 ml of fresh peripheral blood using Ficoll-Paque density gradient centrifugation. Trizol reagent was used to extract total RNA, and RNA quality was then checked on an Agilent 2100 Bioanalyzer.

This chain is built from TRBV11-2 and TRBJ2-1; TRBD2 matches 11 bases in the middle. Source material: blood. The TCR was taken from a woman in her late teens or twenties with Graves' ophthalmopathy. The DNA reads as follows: TGTGCCAGCAGCCTCAGACTAGCGGGGAGCTCCTACAATGAGCAGTTCTTC. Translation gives CASSLRLAGSSYNEQFF. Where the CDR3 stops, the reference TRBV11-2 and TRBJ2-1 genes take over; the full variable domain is EAGVAQSPRYKIIEKRQSVAFWCNPISGHATLYWYQQILGQGPKLLIQFQNNGVVDDSQLPKDRFSAERLKGVDSTLKIQPAKLEDSAVYLCASSLRLAGSSYNEQFFGPGTRLTVL.